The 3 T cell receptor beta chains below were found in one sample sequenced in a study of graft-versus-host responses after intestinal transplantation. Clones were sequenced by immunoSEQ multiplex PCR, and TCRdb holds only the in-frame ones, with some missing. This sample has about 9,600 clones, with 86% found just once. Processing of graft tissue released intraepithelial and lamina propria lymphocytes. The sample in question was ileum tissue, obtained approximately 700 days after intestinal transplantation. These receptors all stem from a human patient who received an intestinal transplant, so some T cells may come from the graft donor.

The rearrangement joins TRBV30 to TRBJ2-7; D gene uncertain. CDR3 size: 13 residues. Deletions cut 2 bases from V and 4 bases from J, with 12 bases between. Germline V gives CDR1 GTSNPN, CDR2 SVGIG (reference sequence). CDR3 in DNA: TGTGCCTGGAGTCTAACAGTTTTATACGAGCAGTACTTC. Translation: CAWSLTVLYEQYF.

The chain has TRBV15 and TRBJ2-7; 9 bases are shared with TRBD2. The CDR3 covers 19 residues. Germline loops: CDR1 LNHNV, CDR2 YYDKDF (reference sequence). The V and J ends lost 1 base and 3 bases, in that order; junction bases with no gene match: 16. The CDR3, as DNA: TGTGCCACCAGCAGAGTTGGCCTAGCGGGATTTCGGGTTAACTACGAGCAGTACTTC. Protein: CATSRVGLAGFRVNYEQYF.

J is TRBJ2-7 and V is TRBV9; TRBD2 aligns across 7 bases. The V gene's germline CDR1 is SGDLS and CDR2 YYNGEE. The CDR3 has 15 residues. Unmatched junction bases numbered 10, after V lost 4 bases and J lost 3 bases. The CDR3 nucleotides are TGTGCCAGCAGCCCTAGGCAGGGAGGGGACTACGAGCAGTACTTC. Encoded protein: CASSPRQGGDYEQYF.